The clone carrying this T cell receptor (beta chain) appeared many times. Its antigen remains unidentified. The read comes to an end 3 residues before the CDR3 does, leaving the germline J gene to fill in the end. From germline, CDR1 is MNHEY and CDR2 SVGEGT. V gave up 5 bases and J gave up 2 bases, with 17 bases separating them. The CDR3 spans 16 residues. The data were obtained in a study of T cell clonality in common variable immunodeficiency. Points from the study as a whole: The cause of increased CVID clonality remains unclear without subpopulation sequencing. Common variable immunodeficiency TCR beta sequences reportedly had fewer deletions and N-nucleotide insertions. CVID subjects had higher TCRbeta clonality than healthy controls, most marked in about a third. Fewer TCRbeta clones were shared among CVID subjects than controls.

Profiled with immunoSEQ multiplex PCR; TCRdb holds only in-frame clones, not every one. The sample was found to contain fewer than 40,000 clones, and every one recurs. The clonotype originates from a person aged 18 to 75 in good health. Sequenced material: peripheral blood mononuclear cells. The chain joins TRBV6-2 or TRBV6-3 to TRBJ2-3; no reliable D call. This CDR3 is CASSTHYNLLTDTQYF. CDR3 bases read: TGTGCCAGCAGTACCCACTACAACCTCCTCACAGATACG.